This T cell receptor (beta chain) is from a study of blood T cell repertoires in COVID-19. Study-level background: Specimens from acute and convalescent COVID-19 originated in the United States, Italy and Spain. From T cells, B-cell-depleted T cells, or PBMCs came the material, which was cDNA or gDNA.

Produced via immunoSEQ multiplex PCR; TCRdb's table is partial and in-frame only. The table includes under 300,000 clones, about 90% detected once. The germline V gene encodes CDR1 SGHKS and CDR2 YYEKEE (reference sequence). V was pared by 4 bases and J by 6 bases, with 13 bases between. CDR3 length equals 14 residues. The sequence was obtained from a man between 60 and 70 years old with acute or convalescent COVID-19. The chain has TRBV5-5 and TRBJ2-2, with D unclear. The source material was peripheral blood. DNA for the CDR3: TGTGCCAGCAGCCCCCTTTCTGAGGCCGGGGAGCTGTTTTTT. Residues: CASSPLSEAGELFF.